This T cell receptor beta chain derives from a study of blood T cell repertoires in COVID-19. Study in general: COVID-19 samples from acute and convalescent phases originated in the United States, Italy and Spain. PBMCs, B-cell-depleted T cells, or T cells were the source of the cDNA or gDNA that made up the material.

This CDR3 has 16 amino acids. V was trimmed by 5 bases and J by 2 bases, leaving 16 bases between them. CDR1 LNHDA and CDR2 SQIVND come from the germline V gene (reference sequence). There are a few counts of this clone. Methods used by the authors: Nucleated cell number was recorded as an estimate derived from reference gene primer amplification. Repertoires were generated with immunoSEQ multiplex PCR, while TCRdb's copy carries only in-frame clones and drops some. Clone size and the V and J calls come from that table; the DNA yielded D and trimming. The sample has approximately 180,000 clones; roughly 85% are singletons.

The chain couples TRBV19 to TRBJ1-5, with D unclear. This sequence originates from a man aged 55 to 70 with active or convalescent COVID-19. Input material: peripheral blood. CDR3 amino acids: CASSSQEIMGNQPQHF. The CDR3, as DNA: TGTGCCAGTAGTTCGCAGGAAATCATGGGCAATCAGCCCCAGCATTTT.